The sample holds a few counts of the clone carrying this T cell receptor (beta chain). Its cognate antigen is unknown. This sample was taken from a study of T cells after posttransplantation cyclophosphamide. There are 16 residues in the CDR3. J gave up 6 bases and V 0 bases, and 8 bases lay outside the gene matches. Per the germline V gene, CDR1 is LGHNA and CDR2 is YNFKEQ. Sequencing was performed with immunoSEQ multiplex PCR; in TCRdb, only in-frame clones are kept and a portion is missing. Altogether fewer than 40,000 clones were found in the sample, and no singletons occur. The study, taken as a whole, reports: Skin or GI-infiltrating T cells shared few TRB sequences with blood. Later post-transplant blood repertoires were often dominated by donor CD8+ memory clones. TRB clonality was highly associated with recipient CMV seropositivity and reactivation.

The sequencing sample was made of PBMCs. This chain joins TRBV4-2 and TRBJ2-5; 9 bases are a match to TRBD1. This TCR came from a woman aged 45-60 years in good health and a related stem cell transplant donor. CDR3 nucleotides: TGTGCCAGCAGCCAAGATCCGCGGGGACAGGGAAAGACCCAGTACTTC. This sequence encodes CASSQDPRGQGKTQYF.